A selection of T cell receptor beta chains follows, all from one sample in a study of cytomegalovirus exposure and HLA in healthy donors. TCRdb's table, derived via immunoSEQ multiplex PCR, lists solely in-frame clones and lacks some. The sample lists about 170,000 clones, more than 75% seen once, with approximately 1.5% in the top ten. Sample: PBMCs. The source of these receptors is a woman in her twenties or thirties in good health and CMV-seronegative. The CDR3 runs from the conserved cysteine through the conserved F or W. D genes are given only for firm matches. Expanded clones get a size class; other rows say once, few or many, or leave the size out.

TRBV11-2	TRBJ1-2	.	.	TGTGCCAGCAGCTTAGACCAGGGGTGGAAAGGCTACACCTTC	CASSLDQGWKGYTF
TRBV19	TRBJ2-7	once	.	TGTGCCAGTAGTATCCAGGGATTCTCCTACGAGCAGTACTTC	CASSIQGFSYEQYF
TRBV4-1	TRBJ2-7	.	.	TGCGCCAGCAGCCAAGCGTACCGGGGGACGAACTACGAGCAGTACTTC	CASSQAYRGTNYEQYF
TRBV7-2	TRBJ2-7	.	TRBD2	TGTGCCAGCAGCGGGACTAGCGGGGGTGCACGGGAGCAGTACTTC	CASSGTSGGAREQYF
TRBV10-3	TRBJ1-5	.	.	TGTGCCATCAGTTTGACAGACAATCAGCCCCAGCATTTT	CAISLTDNQPQHF
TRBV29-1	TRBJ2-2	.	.	TGCAGCGTCGCAACGGCTTCCAAGGGGACCGGGGAGCTGTTTTTT	CSVATASKGTGELFF
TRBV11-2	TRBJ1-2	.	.	TGTGCCAGCAGCTTGGACCAGTACCCGGGATACTATGGCTACACCTTC	CASSLDQYPGYYGYTF
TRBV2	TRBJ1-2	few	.	TGTGCCAGCAGGACGGACTCGGGTGGCTACACCTTC	CASRTDSGGYTF
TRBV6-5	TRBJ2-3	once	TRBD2	TGTGCCAGCAGATTAAGCGGGGCTTACACAGATACGCAGTATTTT	CASRLSGAYTDTQYF
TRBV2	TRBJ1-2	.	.	TGTGCCAGCAGAACAGCTACTAACTATGGCTACACCTTC	CASRTATNYGYTF
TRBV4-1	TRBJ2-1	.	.	TGCGCCAGCAGCCATACCCGGGAGGAGCAGTTCTTC	CASSHTREEQFF
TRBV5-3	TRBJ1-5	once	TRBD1	TGTGCCAACCCGGGGACAGGAGAAAATCAGCCCCAGCATTTT	CANPGTGENQPQHF
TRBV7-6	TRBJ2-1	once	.	TGTGCCAGCAGCCTCGGACTGTACAATGAGCAGTTCTTC	CASSLGLYNEQFF
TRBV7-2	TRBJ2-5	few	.	TGTGCCAGCAGCACGAAACAGGGGGGGGTCCGGGAGACCCAGTACTTC	CASSTKQGGVRETQYF
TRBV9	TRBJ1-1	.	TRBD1	TGTGCCAGCAGCGCGTCCCGGGACAGGGGGCTCGGCACTGAAGCTTTCTTT	CASSASRDRGLGTEAFF
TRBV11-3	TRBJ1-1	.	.	TGTGCCAGCAGCTCCGCACCGCACGGTGAAGCTTTCTTT	CASSSAPHGEAFF
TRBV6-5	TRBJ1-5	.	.	TGTGCCAGCAGTCCGGCGGGTAGCAATCAGCCCCAGCATTTT	CASSPAGSNQPQHF
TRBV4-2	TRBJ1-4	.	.	TGTGCCAGCACCATCAGACAGGCAACTAATGAAAAACTGTTTTTT	CASTIRQATNEKLFF
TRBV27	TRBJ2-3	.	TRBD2	TGTGCCAGCAGTCCTCTAGCGGGGGCGTCCGGTACGCAGTATTTT	CASSPLAGASGTQYF
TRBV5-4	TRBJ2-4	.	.	TGTGCCAGCAGCCGCGATCCAGGGGAACCCATTCAGTACTTC	CASSRDPGEPIQYF
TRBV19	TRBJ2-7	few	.	TGTGCCAGTAACACTGGGACGAGGGGCGGGAACGAGCAGTACTTC	CASNTGTRGGNEQYF
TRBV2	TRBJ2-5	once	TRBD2	TGTGCCAGCACTGGTACACGGGGGGGGAAGACCCAGTACTTC	CASTGTRGGKTQYF
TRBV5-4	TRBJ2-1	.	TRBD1	TGTGCCAGCAGTTCGCCCGGGACAGGACTCTACAATGAGCAGTTCTTC	CASSSPGTGLYNEQFF
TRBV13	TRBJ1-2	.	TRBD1	TGTGCCAGCAGCTTACGAGGGGGCGAACATTCCAAAAACTATGGCTACACCTTC	CASSLRGGEHSKNYGYTF
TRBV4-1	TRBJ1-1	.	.	TGCGCCAGCAGCCTTCAAGGGGGGGAGAACACTGAAGCTTTCTTT	CASSLQGGENTEAFF
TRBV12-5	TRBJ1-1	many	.	TGTGCTAGTGGACCGGGGGGGGCAGTGAACACTGAAGCTTTCTTT	CASGPGGAVNTEAFF
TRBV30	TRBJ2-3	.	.	TGTGCCTGGACGTTGGCGGGCACAGATACGCAGTATTTT	CAWTLAGTDTQYF
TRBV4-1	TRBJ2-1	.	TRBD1	TGCGCCAGCAGGGCCGGGACAGGGCTCTACAATGAGCAGTTCTTC	CASRAGTGLYNEQFF
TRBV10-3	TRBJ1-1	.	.	TGTGCCATCAGTGAGTCAACCGGAGGGGCTGATGAAGCTTTCTTT	CAISESTGGADEAFF
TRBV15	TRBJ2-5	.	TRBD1	TGTGCCACCAGCAGAGGGACAGGGGGCGCAGAGACCCAGTACTTC	CATSRGTGGAETQYF
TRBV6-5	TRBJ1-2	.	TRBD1	TGTGCCAGCAGTTACTCGAGGGGACAGTCTTATGGCTACACCTTC	CASSYSRGQSYGYTF
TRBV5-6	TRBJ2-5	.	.	TGTGCCAGCAGCCCCCGAGTATACCAAGAGACCCAGTACTTC	CASSPRVYQETQYF
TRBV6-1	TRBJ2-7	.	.	TGTGCCAGCAGTCGGACACTTACCTACGAGCAGTACTTC	CASSRTLTYEQYF
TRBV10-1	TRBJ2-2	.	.	TGCGCCAGCAGTGAGTCGATCGGGGGGCAACTCAACACCGGGGAGCTGTTTTTT	CASSESIGGQLNTGELFF
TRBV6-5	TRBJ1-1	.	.	TGTGCCAGCAGTTACACGGAGGGAAGAATCACTGAAGCTTTCTTT	CASSYTEGRITEAFF
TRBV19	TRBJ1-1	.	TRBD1	TGTGCCAGTAGTATAGGGAGCAGGGGGAGGTCTGAAGCTTTCTTT	CASSIGSRGRSEAFF
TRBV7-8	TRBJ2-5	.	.	TGTGCCAGCAGCTTATGGGGACTGGGAGAGACCCAGTACTTC	CASSLWGLGETQYF
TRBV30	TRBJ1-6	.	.	TGTGCCTGGAGGGTAGGGGGTCTCAGATTTTCACCCCTCCACTTT	CAWRVGGLRFSPLHF
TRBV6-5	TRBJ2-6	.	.	TGTGCCAGCACCAGGGCTGGGGCCAACGTCCTGACTTTC	CASTRAGANVLTF
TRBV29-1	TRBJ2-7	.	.	TGCAGTACGATACAGGGTTACGAGCAGTACTTC	CSTIQGYEQYF
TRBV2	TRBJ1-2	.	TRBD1	TGTGCCAGCAGGACAGGGGTTAGCTATGGCTACACCTTC	CASRTGVSYGYTF
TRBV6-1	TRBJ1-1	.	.	TGTGCCAGCAGCGAATCCGCGGACATGAACACTGAAGCTTTCTTT	CASSESADMNTEAFF
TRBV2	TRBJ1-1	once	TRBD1	TGTGCCAGCAGACCGGGACAGGGGGGAATGAACACTGAAGCTTTCTTT	CASRPGQGGMNTEAFF
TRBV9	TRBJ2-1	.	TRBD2	TGTGCCAGCAGCGTAGACAGCGGGAGTTACAATGAGCAGTTCTTC	CASSVDSGSYNEQFF
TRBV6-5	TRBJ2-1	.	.	TGTGCCAGCAGTCCCGGGAGAAGCTCCTACAATGAGCAGTTCTTC	CASSPGRSSYNEQFF